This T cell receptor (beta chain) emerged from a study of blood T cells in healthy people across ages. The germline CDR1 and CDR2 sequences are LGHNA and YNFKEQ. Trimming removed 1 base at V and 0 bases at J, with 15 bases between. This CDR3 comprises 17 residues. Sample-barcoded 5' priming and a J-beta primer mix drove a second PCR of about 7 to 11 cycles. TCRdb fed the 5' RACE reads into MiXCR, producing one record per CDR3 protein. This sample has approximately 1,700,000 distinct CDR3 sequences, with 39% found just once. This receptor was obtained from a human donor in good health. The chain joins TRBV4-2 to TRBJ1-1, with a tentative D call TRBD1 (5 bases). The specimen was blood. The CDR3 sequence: CASSQAGDRILNTEAFF. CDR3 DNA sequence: TGTGCCAGCAGCCAAGCTGGGGACCGGATTTTGAACACTGAAGCTTTCTTT.